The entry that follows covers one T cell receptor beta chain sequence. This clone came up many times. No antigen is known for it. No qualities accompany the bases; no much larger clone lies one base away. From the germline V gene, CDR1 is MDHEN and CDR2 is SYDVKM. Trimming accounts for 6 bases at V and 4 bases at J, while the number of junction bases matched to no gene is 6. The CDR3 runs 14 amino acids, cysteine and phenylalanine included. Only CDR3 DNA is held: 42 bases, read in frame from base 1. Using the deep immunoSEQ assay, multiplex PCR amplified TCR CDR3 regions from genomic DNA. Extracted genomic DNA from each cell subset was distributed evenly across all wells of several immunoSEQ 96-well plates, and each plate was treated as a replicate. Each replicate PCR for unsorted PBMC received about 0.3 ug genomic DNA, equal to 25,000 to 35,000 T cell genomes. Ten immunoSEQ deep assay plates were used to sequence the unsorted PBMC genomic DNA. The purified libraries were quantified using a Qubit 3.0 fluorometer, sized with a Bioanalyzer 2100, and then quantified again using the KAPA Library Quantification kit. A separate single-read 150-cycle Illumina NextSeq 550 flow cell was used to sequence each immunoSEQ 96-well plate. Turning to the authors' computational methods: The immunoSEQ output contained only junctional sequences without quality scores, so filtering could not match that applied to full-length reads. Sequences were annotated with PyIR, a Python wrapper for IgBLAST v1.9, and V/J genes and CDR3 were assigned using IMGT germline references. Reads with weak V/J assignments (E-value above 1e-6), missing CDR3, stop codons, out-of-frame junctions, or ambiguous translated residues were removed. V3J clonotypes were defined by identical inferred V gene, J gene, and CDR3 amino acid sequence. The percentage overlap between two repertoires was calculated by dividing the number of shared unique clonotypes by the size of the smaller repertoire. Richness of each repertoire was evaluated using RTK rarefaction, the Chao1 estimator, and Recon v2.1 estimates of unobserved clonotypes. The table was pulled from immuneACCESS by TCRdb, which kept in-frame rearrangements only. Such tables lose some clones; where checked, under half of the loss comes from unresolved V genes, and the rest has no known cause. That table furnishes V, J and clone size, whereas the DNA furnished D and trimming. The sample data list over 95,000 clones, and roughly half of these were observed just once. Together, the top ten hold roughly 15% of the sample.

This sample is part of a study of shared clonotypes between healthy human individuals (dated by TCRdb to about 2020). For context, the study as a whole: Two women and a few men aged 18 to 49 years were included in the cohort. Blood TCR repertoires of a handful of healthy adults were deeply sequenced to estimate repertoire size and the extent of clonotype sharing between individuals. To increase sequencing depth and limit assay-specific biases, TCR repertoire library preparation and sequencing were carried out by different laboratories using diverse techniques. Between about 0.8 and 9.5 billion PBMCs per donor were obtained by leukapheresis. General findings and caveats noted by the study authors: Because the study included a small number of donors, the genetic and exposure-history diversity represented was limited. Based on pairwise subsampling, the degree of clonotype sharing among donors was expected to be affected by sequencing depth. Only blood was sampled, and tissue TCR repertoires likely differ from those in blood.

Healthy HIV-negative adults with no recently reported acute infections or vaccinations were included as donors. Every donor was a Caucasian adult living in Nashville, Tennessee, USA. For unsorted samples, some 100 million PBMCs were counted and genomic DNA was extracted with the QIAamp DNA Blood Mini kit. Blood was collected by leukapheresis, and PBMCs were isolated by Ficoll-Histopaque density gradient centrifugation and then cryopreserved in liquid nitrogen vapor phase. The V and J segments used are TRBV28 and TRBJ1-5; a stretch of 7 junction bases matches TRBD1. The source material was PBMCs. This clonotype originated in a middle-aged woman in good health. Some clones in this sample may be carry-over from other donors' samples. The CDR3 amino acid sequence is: CASSLTGNNQPQHF. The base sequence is TGTGCCAGCAGCCTGACAGGGAATAATCAGCCCCAGCATTTT.